This T cell receptor beta chain was found in a study of blood T cell repertoires in COVID-19. The ends lost 4 bases at V and 3 bases at J; junction bases unmatched: 5. Germline CDR1 SGHAT, CDR2 FQNNGV. The CDR3 has 15 amino acids. This clone was recorded only once. Original data processing: Estimated nucleated cell counts came from reference gene primer amplification. Clones were sequenced by immunoSEQ multiplex PCR, and TCRdb holds only the in-frame ones, with some missing. From that table come the V and J calls and clone size; the DNA was used to work out D and trimming. In the table there are about 500,000 clones, 89% of which are singletons. The Seattle site enrolled patients during active infection and followed them longitudinally.

The clonotype comes from a man aged 18 to 30 with COVID-19, enrolled during active disease. The genes are TRBV11-2 and TRBJ2-1; 8 nucleotides agree with TRBD1. The specimen was peripheral blood. The CDR3 coding sequence is TGTGCCAGCAGCTCCAGACAGGGGAGCTACAATGAGCAGTTCTTC. Residues: CASSSRQGSYNEQFF. The full variable domain, rest sourced from reference TRBV11-2 and TRBJ2-1, is EAGVAQSPRYKIIEKRQSVAFWCNPISGHATLYWYQQILGQGPKLLIQFQNNGVVDDSQLPKDRFSAERLKGVDSTLKIQPAKLEDSAVYLCASSSRQGSYNEQFFGPGTRLTVL.